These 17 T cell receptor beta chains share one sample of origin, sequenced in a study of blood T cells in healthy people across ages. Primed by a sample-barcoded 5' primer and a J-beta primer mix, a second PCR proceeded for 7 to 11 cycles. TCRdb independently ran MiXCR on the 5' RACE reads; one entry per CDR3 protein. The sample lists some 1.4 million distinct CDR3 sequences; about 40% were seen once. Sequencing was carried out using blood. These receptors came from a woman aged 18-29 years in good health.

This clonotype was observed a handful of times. The CDR3 sequence: CSATPSGALMTQYF. In DNA, the CDR3 is TGCAGTGCCACTCCCAGCGGGGCCCTAATGACCCAGTACTTC. The chain has TRBV20-1 and TRBJ2-5; 7 bases map to TRBD2. V shed 6 bases, J shed 7 bases, and the junction held 14 bases outside the gene matches. The CDR3 length is 14 residues. CDR1 and CDR2 from the germline V gene are DFQATT and SNEGSKA (reference sequence).

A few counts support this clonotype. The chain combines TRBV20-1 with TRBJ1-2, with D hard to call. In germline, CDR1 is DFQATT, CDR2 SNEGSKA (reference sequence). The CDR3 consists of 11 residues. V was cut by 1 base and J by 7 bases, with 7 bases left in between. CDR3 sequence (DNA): TGCAGTGCTAGAGTTCCCTCTGGCTACACCTTC. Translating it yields CSARVPSGYTF.

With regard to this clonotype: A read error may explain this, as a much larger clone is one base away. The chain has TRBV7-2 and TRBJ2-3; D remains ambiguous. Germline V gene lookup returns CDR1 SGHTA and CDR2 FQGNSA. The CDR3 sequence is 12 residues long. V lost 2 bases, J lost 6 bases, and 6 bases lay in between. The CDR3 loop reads CASSLYLDTQYF. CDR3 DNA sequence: TGTGCCAGCAGCTTATATTTGGATACGCAGTATTTT.

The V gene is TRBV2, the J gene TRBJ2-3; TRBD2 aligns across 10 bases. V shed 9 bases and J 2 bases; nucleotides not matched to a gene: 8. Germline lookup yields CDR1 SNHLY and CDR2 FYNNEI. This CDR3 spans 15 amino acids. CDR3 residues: CASRLAGAFTDTQYF. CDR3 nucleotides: TGTGCCAGTCGCCTAGCGGGGGCCTTCACAGATACGCAGTATTTT.

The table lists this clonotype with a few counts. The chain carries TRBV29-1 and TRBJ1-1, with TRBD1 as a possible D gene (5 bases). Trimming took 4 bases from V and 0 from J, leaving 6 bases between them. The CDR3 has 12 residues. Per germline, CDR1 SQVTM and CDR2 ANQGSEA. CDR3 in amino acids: CSVGQLNTEAFF. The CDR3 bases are TGCAGCGTTGGACAGTTGAACACTGAAGCTTTCTTT.

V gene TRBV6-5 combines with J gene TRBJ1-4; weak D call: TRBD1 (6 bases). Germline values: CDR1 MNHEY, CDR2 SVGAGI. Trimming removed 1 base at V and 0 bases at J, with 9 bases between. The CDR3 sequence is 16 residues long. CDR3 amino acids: CASSYYRAATNEKLFF. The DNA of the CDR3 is TGTGCCAGCAGTTACTACAGGGCTGCAACTAATGAAAAACTGTTTTTT.

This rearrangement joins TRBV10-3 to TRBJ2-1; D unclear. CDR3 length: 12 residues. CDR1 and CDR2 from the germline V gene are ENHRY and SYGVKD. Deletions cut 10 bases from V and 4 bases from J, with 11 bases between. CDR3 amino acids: CATQPTYNEQFF. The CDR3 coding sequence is TGTGCCACCCAACCGACTTACAATGAGCAGTTCTTC.

The CDR3 region is CASSQGRAGGYEQYF. The DNA for the CDR3 is TGCGCCAGCAGCCAAGGACGAGCGGGAGGCTACGAGCAGTACTTC. This chain joins TRBV4-1 and TRBJ2-5, with 9 nucleotides matching TRBD2. The assigned J gene may be wrong: the sequence end matches TRBJ2-7 better. CDR3 length: 15 residues. In germline, CDR1 is MGHRA, CDR2 YSYEKL.

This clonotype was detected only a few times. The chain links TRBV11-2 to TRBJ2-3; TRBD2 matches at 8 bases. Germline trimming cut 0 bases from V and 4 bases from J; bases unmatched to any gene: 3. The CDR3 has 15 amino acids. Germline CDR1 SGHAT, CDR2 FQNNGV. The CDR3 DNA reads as TGTGCCAGCAGCTTAGATTCAGCGGGAGCAGATACGCAGTATTTT. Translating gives CASSLDSAGADTQYF.

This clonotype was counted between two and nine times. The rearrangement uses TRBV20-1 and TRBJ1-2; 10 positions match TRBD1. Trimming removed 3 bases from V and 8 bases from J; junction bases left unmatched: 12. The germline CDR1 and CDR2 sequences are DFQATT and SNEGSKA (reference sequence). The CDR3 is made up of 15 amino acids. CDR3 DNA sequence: TGCAGTGCTAGTACTGCCGGGACAGGGGTGAACGGCTACACCTTC. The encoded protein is CSASTAGTGVNGYTF.

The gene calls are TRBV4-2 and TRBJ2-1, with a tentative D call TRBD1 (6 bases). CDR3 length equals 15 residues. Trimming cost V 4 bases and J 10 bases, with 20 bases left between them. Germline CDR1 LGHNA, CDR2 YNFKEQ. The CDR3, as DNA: TGTGCCAGCAGCCCCACTCGGGACACTACCTACGAGCAGTTCTTC. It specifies CASSPTRDTTYEQFF.

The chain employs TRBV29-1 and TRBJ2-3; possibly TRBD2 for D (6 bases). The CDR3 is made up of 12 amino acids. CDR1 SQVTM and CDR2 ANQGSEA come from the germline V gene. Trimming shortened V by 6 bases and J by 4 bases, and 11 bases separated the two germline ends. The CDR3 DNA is TGCAGCGTCCCGGGACTCCCAGATACGCAGTATTTT. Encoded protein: CSVPGLPDTQYF.

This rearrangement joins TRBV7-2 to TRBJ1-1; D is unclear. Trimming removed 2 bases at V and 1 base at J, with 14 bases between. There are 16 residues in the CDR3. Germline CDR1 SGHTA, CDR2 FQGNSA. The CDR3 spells CASSLWVARGNTEAFF. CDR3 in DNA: TGTGCCAGCAGCTTATGGGTGGCGCGGGGGAACACTGAAGCTTTCTTT.

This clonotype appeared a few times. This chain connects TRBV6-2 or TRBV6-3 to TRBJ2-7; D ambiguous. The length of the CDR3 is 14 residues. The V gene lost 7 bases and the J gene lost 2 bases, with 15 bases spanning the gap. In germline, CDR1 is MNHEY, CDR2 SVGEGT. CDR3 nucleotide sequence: TGTGCCAGCACCCGGGCCTTAGCCCCCTACGAGCAGTACTTC. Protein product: CASTRALAPYEQYF.

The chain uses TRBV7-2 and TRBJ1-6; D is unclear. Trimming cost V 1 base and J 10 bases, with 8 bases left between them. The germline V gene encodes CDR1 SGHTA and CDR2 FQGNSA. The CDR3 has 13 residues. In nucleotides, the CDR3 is TGTGCCAGCAGCTTAGTAGAGAACTCACCCCTCCACTTT. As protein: CASSLVENSPLHF.

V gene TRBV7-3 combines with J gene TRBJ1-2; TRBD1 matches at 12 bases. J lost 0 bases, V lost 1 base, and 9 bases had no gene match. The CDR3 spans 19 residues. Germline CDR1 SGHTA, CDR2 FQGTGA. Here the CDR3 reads CASSLRPAGQGATNYGYTF. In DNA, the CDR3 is TGTGCCAGCAGCTTAAGGCCAGCGGGACAGGGGGCAACTAACTATGGCTACACCTTC. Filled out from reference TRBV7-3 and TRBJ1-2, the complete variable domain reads GAGVSQTPSNKVTEKGKYVELRCDPISGHTALYWYRQSLGQGPEFLIYFQGTGAADDSGLPNDRFFAVRPEGSVSTLKIQRTERGDSAVYLCASSLRPAGQGATNYGYTFGSGTRLTVV.

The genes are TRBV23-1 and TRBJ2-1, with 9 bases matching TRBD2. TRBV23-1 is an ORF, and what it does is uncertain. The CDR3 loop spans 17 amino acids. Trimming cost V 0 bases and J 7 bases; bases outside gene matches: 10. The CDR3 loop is CASSQSGPGTSWNEQFF. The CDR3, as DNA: TGCGCCAGCAGTCAATCGGGACCCGGGACTAGCTGGAATGAGCAGTTCTTC.